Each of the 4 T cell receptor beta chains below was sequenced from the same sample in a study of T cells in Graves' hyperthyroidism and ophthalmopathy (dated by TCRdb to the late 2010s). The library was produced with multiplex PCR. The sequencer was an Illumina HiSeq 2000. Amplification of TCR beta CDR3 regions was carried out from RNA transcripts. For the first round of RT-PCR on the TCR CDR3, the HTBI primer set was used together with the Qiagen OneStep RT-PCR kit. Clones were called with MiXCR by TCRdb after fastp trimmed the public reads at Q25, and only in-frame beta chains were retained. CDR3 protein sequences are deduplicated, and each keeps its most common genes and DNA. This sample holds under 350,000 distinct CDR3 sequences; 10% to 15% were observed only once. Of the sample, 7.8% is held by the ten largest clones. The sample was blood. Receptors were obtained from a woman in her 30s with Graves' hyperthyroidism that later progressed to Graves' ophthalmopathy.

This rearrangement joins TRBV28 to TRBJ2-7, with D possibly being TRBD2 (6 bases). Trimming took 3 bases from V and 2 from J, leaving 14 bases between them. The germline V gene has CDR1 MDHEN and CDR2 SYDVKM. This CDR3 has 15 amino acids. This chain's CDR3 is CASSFILASAYEQYF. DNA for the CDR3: TGTGCCAGCAGTTTTATCCTAGCGTCCGCCTACGAGCAGTACTTC.

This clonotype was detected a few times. The CDR3, as DNA: TGCAGTGCTTCCCCCCTAGTGGGCAACACAGATACGCAGTATTTT. Its protein product is CSASPLVGNTDTQYF. The chain couples TRBV20-1 to TRBJ2-3; unclear D gene. Trimming stripped 5 bases from V and 2 bases from J, with 17 bases between. The CDR3 has 15 residues. Germline V CDR1 and CDR2: DFQATT, SNEGSKA (reference sequence).

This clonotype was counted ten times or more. This CDR3 reads CASSPNGTPNEKLFF. CDR3 nucleotide sequence: TGTGCCAGCAGTCCTAACGGGACACCCAATGAAAAACTGTTTTTT. This rearrangement joins TRBV7-9 to TRBJ1-4, with D perhaps TRBD1 (6 bases). Germline-derived CDR1 and CDR2 are SEHNR and FQNEAQ (reference sequence). V was trimmed by 6 bases and J by 5 bases, leaving 16 bases between them. The CDR3 extends over 15 amino acids.

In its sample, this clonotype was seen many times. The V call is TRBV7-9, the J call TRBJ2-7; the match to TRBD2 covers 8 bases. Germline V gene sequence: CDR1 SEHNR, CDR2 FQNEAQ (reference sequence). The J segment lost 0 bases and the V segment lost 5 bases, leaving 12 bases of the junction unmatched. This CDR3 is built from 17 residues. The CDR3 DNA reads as TGTGCCAGCAGCCCCCGGGGGGGGACGGCAAGCTCCTACGAGCAGTACTTC. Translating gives CASSPRGGTASSYEQYF.